The subject of this entry is one T cell receptor beta chain. The antigen is not known. Other DNA sequences in the same sample also yield this CDR3. Original processing methods: Quality scores were absent from the junction-only immunoSEQ sequences, so filtering differed. TCRdb's table, derived via immunoSEQ multiplex PCR, lists solely in-frame clones and lacks some. V, J and clone size reflect that table, while D and trimming were determined from the DNA. Here the sample spans about 2 million clones, roughly 96% being singletons. Germline loops: CDR1 KGHSH, CDR2 LQKENI. Losses at the gene ends were 0 bases for V and 4 bases for J; bases not matched to a gene: 2. The CDR3 runs to 14 residues. This entry belongs to a study of shared clonotypes between healthy human individuals. Study-wide findings and caveats: Non-shared clonotypes displayed generation probabilities falling below those of clonotypes present in all four donors. Sharing of clonotypes among donors was expected to vary with sequencing depth.

V is TRBV18 and J is TRBJ2-5, with TRBD1 identical over 7 bases. Material for sequencing was naive CD4+ T cells sorted from blood. Subset noted: CD45RA+ positively selected. This clonotype was sampled from a man between 18 and 35 years old in good health. The CDR3 here is CASSPPPGGETQYF. Written as DNA, the CDR3 is TGTGCCAGCTCACCACCCCCAGGGGGAGAGACCCAGTACTTC.